The clone carrying this TCR beta chain was seen a few times. The antigen is undetermined. This clone may be a read error of a much larger clone one base away. These data are taken from a study of prognosis after radiotherapy for stage I lung cancer. Turning to the study itself: Newly diagnosed primary stage I lung tumors occurred in roughly 15 patients, and oligometastatic NSCLC after surgical resection of the primary tumor occurred in a few. Adenocarcinoma occurred in roughly 13 patients and squamous cell carcinoma in several. The study enrolled more than 10 men and 6 women as patients, aged roughly 53 to 84 with a median of around 74 years.

Two-round multiplex PCR, the amplification method, yielded TCR beta CDR3 from genomic DNA. Primers were specific to each TRBV and TRBJ gene in first-round PCR. TCRdb itself ran the multiplex PCR reads through MiXCR, one entry per CDR3 protein. The sample holds approximately 51,000 distinct CDR3 sequences, 30% to 40% seen once. The CDR3 has 14 residues. V shed 6 bases and J 2 bases; nucleotides not matched to a gene: 3. Per the germline V gene, CDR1 is DFQATT and CDR2 is SNEGSKA (reference sequence). Study observations and caveats: Tumor specificity of the expanded TCR clones was not determined.

V is TRBV20-1 and J is TRBJ2-3; 12 positions match TRBD2. This specimen was PBMCs, taken before or after stereotactic body radiation therapy (not recorded which). The source of this sequence is a donor older than 45 with non-small cell lung cancer. For the CDR3, the DNA is TGCAGTGCCAGACTAGCGGGAGACACAGATACGCAGTATTTT. Protein: CSARLAGDTDTQYF.